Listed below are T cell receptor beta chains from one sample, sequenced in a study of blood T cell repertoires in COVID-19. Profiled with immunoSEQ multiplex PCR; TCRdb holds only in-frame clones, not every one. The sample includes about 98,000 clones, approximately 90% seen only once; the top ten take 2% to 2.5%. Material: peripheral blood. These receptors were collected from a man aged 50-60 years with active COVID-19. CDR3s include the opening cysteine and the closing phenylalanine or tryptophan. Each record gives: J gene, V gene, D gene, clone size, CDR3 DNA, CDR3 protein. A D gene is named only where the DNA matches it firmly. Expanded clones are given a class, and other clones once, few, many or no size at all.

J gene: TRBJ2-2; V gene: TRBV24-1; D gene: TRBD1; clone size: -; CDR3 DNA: TGTGCCACCAGTGACGCAGGGGGCTTCACCGGGGAGCTGTTTTTT; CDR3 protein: CATSDAGGFTGELFF
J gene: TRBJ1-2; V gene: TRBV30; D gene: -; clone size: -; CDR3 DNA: TGTGCCTGGAGCGTGGGGGCAGGTGGCTACACCTTC; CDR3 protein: CAWSVGAGGYTF
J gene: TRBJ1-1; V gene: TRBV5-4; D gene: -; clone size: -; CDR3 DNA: TGTGCCAGCAGCTTGACACACGTGAACACTGAAGCTTTCTTT; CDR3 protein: CASSLTHVNTEAFF
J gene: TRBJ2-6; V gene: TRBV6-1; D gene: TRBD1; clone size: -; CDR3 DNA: TGTGCCAGCAGAGAAGACAGGGCGCCTGGGGCCAACGTCCTGACTTTC; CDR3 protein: CASREDRAPGANVLTF
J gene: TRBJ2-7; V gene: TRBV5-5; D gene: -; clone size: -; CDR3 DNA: TGTGCCAGCAGCCTGGTCGGGGTAACCTACGAGCAGTACTTC; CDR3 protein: CASSLVGVTYEQYF
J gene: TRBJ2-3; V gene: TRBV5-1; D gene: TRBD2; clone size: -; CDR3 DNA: TGCGCCAGCAGCTCCACGCCGGGACTAGCTGGGGGCACAGATACGCAGTATTTT; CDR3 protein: CASSSTPGLAGGTDTQYF
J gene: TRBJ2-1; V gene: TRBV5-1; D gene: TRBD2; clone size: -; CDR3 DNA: TGCGCCAGCAGCTTGGGTAGCGGGGGGCGGGATGAGCAGTTCTTC; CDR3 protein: CASSLGSGGRDEQFF
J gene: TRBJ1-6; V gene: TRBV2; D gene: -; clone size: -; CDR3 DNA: TGTGCCAGCCTCGGTTCCTATAATTCACCCCTCCACTTT; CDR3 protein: CASLGSYNSPLHF
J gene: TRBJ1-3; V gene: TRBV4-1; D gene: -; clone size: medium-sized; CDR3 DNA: TGCGCCAGCAGCCAATCGGGGGTCCCTGGAAACACCATATATTTT; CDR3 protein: CASSQSGVPGNTIYF
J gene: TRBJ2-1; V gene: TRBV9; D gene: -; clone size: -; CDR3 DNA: TGTGCCAGCAGCGCCGCGGGACAGTCCTACAATGAGCAGTTCTTC; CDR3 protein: CASSAAGQSYNEQFF
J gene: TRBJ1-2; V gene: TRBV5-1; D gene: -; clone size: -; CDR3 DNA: TGCGCCAGCAGCTTGGCGCAGGGCGACGGCTATGGCTACACCTTC; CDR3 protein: CASSLAQGDGYGYTF
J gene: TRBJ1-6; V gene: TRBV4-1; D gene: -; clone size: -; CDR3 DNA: TGCGCCAGCAGCCAAGACGTAAAGGGGAATTCACCCCTCCACTTT; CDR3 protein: CASSQDVKGNSPLHF
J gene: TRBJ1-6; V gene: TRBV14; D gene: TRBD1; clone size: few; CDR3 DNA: TGTGCCAGCAGCCCGACAGGGGCCGAGGCCCCCCTCCACTTT; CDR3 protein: CASSPTGAEAPLHF
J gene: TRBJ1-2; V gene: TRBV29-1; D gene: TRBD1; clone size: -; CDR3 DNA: TGCAGCGTTGAGGCGAACAGGGGGGGGTTGGATGGCTACACCTTC; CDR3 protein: CSVEANRGGLDGYTF
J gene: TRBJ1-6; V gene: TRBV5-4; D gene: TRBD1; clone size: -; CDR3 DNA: TGTGCCAGCAGCCAGGACAGGTATAATTCACCCCTCCACTTT; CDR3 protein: CASSQDRYNSPLHF
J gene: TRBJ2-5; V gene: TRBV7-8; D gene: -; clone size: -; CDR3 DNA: TGTGCCAGCGCAAACAGGGTCCAAGAGACCCAGTACTTC; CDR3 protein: CASANRVQETQYF
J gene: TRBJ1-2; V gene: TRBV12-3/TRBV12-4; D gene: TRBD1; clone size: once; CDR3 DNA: TGTGCCAGCAGTCGGGACAGGGTTGATGGCTACACCTTC; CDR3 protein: CASSRDRVDGYTF
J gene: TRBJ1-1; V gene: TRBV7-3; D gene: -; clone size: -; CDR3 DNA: TGTGCCAGCAGCTTATGGGCAGGGAGGGACACTGAAGCTTTCTTT; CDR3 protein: CASSLWAGRDTEAFF
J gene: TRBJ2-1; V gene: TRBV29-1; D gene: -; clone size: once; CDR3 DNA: TGCAGCGTCCTTTTACACAAGGGGTATGGGAATGAGCAGTTCTTC; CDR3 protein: CSVLLHKGYGNEQFF
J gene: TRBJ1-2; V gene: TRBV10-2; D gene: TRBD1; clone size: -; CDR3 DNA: TGCGCCAGCAGCCCGGGACAGGGTTACGGCTACACCTTC; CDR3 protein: CASSPGQGYGYTF
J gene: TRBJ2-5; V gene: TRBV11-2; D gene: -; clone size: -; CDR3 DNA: TGTGCCAGCAGCCGTAATGCAGGGGCCCTCCAAGAGACCCAGTACTTC; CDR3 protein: CASSRNAGALQETQYF
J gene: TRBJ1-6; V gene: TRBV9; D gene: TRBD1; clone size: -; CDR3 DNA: TGTGCCAGCAGCGCGGGGACAGGGCCGAATTCACCCCTCCACTTT; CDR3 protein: CASSAGTGPNSPLHF
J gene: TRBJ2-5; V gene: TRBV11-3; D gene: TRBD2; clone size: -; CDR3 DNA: TGTGCCAGCAGCTCAAGAGGAGCGGGGGGTAGGGAGACCCAGTACTTC; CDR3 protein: CASSSRGAGGRETQYF
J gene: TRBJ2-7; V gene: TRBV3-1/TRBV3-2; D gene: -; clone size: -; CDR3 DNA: TGTGCCAGCAGCCAAACGGTTTTCCACGAGCAGTACTTC; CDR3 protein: CASSQTVFHEQYF
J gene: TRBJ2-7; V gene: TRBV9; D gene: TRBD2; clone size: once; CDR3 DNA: TGTGCCAGCAGCGTAAGCGGGGGGTCCTACGAGCAGTACTTC; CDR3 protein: CASSVSGGSYEQYF
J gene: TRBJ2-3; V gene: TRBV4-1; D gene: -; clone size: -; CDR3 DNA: TGCGCCAGCAGCCAAGATTCAGGCGTCGGTGCGCAGTATTTT; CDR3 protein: CASSQDSGVGAQYF
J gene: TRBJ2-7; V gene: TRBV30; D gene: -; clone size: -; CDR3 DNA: TGTGCCTGGAAGCGAGGCCAAGCAGTCTACGAGCAGTACTTC; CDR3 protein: CAWKRGQAVYEQYF
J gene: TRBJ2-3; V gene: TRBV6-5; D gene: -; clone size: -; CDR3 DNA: TGTGCCAGCACTTTCCCCGGACGGACTGAGCAGTATTTT; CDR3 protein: CASTFPGRTEQYF
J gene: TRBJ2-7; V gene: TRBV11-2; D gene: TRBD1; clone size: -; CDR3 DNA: TGTGCCAGCACCCTGTTTGAGGGGACAGCTTACGAGCAGTACTTC; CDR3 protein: CASTLFEGTAYEQYF
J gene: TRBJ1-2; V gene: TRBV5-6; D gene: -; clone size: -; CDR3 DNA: TGTGCCAGCAGCGCCCCAGGGAGGGGGGCCTATGGCTACACCTTC; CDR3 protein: CASSAPGRGAYGYTF
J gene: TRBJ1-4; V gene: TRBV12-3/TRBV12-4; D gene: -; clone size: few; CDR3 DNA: TGTGCCAGCCATGGGGGCAGGTTGGAAAAACTGTTTTTT; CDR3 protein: CASHGGRLEKLFF
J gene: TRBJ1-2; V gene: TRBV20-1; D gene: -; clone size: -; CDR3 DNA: TGCAGTGCTAACAGTGCCTACACCTTC; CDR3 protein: CSANSAYTF
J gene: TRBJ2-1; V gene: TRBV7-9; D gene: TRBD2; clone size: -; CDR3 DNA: TGTGCCAGCAGCCTCAGACTAGCGGGGCTCAATGAGCAGTTCTTC; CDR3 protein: CASSLRLAGLNEQFF
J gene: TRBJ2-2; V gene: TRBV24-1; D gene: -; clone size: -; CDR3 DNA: TGTGCCACGGGGACAACCACCGGGGAGCTGTTTTTT; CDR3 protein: CATGTTTGELFF
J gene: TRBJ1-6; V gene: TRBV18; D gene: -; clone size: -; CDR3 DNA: TGTGCCAGCTCACCGGCCATGGATAATTCACCCCTCCACTTT; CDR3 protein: CASSPAMDNSPLHF
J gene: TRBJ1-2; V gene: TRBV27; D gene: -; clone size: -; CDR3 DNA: TGTGCCAGCAGCTCGAAAGCGAACTATGGCTACACCTTC; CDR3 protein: CASSSKANYGYTF
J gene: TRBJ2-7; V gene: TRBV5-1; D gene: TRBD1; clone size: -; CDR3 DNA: TGCGCCAGCAGCTTGCAAGGGACAGTCATTGGGTACGAGCAGTACTTC; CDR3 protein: CASSLQGTVIGYEQYF
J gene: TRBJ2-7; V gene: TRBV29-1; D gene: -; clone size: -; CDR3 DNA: TGCAGCGTTGTTCCGGGTTCCTACGAGCAGTACTTC; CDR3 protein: CSVVPGSYEQYF
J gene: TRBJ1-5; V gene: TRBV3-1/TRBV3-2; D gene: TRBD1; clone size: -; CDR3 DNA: TGTGCCAGCAGCCCGCAGGGGGGTCGCAATCAGCCCCAGCATTTT; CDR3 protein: CASSPQGGRNQPQHF
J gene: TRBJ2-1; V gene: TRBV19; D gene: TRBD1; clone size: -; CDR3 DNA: TGTGCCAGTATGGGGGGACAGGGGGTAGGCAATGAGCAGTTCTTC; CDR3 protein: CASMGGQGVGNEQFF
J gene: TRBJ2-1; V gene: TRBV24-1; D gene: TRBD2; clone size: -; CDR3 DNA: TGTGCCACCAGTGGGGGAGGGGACAATGAGCAGTTCTTC; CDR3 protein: CATSGGGDNEQFF
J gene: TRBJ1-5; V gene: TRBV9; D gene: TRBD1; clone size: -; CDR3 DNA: TGTGCCAGCCTCAAACGACGACAGGGTAGTCTCGTTTGCAATCAGCCCCAGCATTTT; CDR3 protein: CASLKRRQGSLVCNQPQHF
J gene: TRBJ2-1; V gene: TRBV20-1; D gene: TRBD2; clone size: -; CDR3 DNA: TGCAGTGCTAGTCTGGGGGGGGTGGAGCAGTTCTTC; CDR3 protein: CSASLGGVEQFF
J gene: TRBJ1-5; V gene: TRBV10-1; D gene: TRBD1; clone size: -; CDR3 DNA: TGCGCCAGCAGTGCCAGGACAGGGCGCAATCAGCCCCAGCATTTT; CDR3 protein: CASSARTGRNQPQHF
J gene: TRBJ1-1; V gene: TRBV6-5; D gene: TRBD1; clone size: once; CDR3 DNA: TGTGCCAGCAGGGGACAGGGCCGGGGCACTGAAGCTTTCTTT; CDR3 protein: CASRGQGRGTEAFF
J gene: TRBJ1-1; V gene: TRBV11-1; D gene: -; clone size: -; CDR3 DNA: TGTGCCAGCGAGCGACGGGGTGAGACTGAAGCTTTCTTT; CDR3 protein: CASERRGETEAFF
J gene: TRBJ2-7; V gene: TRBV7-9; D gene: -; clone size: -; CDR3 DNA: TGTGCCAGCAGCTTAATGGGGGGAAGGTACGAGCAGTACTTC; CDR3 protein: CASSLMGGRYEQYF
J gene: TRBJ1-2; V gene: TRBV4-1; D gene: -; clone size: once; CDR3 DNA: TGCGCCAGCAGCCAAGATCAGGGGTCGCATGGCTACACCTTC; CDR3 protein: CASSQDQGSHGYTF
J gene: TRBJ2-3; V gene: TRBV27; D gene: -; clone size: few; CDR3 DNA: TGTGCCAGCAGTTTTCGCAGTACAGATACGCAGTATTTT; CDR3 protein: CASSFRSTDTQYF
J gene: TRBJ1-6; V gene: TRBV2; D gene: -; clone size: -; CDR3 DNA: TGTGCCAGCAGTGTATCCGCAGGGCCAAATTCACCCCTCCACTTT; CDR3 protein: CASSVSAGPNSPLHF
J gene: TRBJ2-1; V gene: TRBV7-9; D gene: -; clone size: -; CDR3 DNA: TGTGCCAGCAGCATCTTAGGGGCCCGAAGCTCCTACAATGAGCAGTTCTTC; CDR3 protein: CASSILGARSSYNEQFF